The clone carrying this T cell receptor (beta chain) was observed a handful of times. Germline V gene lookup returns CDR1 LGHDT and CDR2 YNNKEL (reference sequence). This CDR3 region has 16 residues. V was cut by 0 bases and J by 3 bases, with 13 bases left in between. The sample originates from a study of response to subunit inactivated influenza vaccine. TCRdb passed the RT-PCR reads through MiXCR, listing each CDR3 protein once. There are approximately 680,000 distinct CDR3 sequences in the sample; around 16% occur only once, and 9.5% to 13% lies in the top ten. Source: PBMCs from blood, taken about 12 days after vaccination. This chain links TRBV3-1 with TRBJ2-3; D is unclear. The origin of this receptor is a man aged 50 or older who received an inactivated influenza vaccine. CDR3 region: CASSQESWSWTDTQYF. CDR3 DNA sequence: TGTGCCAGCAGCCAAGAATCTTGGTCCTGGACAGATACGCAGTATTTT.